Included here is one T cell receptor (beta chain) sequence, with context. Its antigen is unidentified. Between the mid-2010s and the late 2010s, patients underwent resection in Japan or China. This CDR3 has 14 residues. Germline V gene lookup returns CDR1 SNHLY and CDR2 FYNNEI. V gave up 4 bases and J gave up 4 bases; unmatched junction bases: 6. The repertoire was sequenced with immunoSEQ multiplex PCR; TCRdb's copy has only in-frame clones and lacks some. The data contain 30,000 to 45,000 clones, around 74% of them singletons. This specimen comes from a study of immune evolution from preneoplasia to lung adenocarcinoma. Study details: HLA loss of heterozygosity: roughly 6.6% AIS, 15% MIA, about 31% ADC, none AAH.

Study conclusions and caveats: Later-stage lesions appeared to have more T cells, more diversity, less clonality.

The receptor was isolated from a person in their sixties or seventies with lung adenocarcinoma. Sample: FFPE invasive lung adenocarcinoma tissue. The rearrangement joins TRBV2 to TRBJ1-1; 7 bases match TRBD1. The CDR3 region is CASSGQGPFTEAFF. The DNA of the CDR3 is TGTGCCAGCAGTGGACAGGGCCCGTTCACTGAAGCTTTCTTT.